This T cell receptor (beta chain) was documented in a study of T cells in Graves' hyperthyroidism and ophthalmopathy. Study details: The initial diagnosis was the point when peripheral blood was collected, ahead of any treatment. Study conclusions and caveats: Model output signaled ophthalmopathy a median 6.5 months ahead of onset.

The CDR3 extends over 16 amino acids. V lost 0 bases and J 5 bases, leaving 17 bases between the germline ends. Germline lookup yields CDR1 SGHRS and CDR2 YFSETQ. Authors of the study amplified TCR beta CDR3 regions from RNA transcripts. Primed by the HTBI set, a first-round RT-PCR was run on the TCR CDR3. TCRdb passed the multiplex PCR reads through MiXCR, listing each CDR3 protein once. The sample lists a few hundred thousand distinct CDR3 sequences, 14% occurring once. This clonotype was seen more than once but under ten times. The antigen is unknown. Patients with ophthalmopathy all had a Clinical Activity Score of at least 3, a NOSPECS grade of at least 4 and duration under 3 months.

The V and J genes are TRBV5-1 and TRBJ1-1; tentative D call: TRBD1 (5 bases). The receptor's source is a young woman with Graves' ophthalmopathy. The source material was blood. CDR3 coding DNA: TGCGCCAGCAGCTTGGCCGGTCGTAGGGGCGGGACTGAAGCTTTCTTT. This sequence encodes CASSLAGRRGGTEAFF.